Each of the 26 T cell receptor beta chains below was sequenced from the same sample in a study of patients and donors after allogeneic stem cell transplantation. One entry per CDR3 protein results from TCRdb running MiXCR on the RT-PCR reads. This table holds about a million distinct CDR3 sequences, more than 15% found once. The sample taken for sequencing was blood, either unsorted or a sorted T cell fraction (not recorded which). These receptors were obtained from a human donor who was either an allogeneic HSCT recipient or a stem cell or donor lymphocyte infusion donor (not recorded which). It is not recorded whose cells these are; they may come from a transplant donor.

The chain combines TRBV6-1 with TRBJ2-1; a weak D match, TRBD2 (5 bases). Germline V gene sequence: CDR1 MNHNS, CDR2 SASEGT. V lost 6 bases, J lost 4 bases, and 16 bases lay in between. The length of the CDR3 is 15 residues. The DNA for the CDR3 is TGTGCCAGCAGACCGTTCCCTGCGGGTTACAATGAGCAGTTCTTC. Translating it yields CASRPFPAGYNEQFF.

This clonotype was seen more than once but under ten times. This chain uses TRBV4-3 with TRBJ2-7, with 7 positions matching TRBD1. This CDR3 is built from 14 residues. Trimming at V came to 1 base and at J to 5 bases, leaving 5 bases not matched to a gene. Per the germline V gene, CDR1 is LGHNA and CDR2 is YSLEER. The CDR3 DNA is TGCGCCAGCAGCCAAGGGGTAGGGGGCAACGAGCAGTACTTC. The encoded protein is CASSQGVGGNEQYF.

The chain joins TRBV7-3 to TRBJ1-2; perhaps TRBD1 as D (6 bases). V was trimmed by 4 bases and J by 8 bases, leaving 14 bases between them. The CDR3 runs 13 residues. The germline V gene encodes CDR1 SGHTA and CDR2 FQGTGA. CDR3 loop: CASSYRGGQGYTF. As DNA, the CDR3 is TGTGCCAGCAGCTATCGAGGGGGGCAAGGCTACACCTTC.

The V call is TRBV9, the J call TRBJ1-3, with D tentatively TRBD1 (6 bases). This CDR3 has 14 residues. Germline CDR1 SGDLS, CDR2 YYNGEE. The ends were cut back, 0 bases at V and 4 bases at J, with 8 bases in the middle. The CDR3 loop is CASSVAGDGNTIYF. The CDR3 bases are TGTGCCAGCAGCGTAGCAGGGGACGGAAACACCATATATTTT.

The V and J genes are TRBV4-1 and TRBJ1-1, with TRBD1 as a possible D gene (5 bases). Trimming removed 2 bases at V and 2 bases at J, with 9 bases between. Per germline, CDR1 MGHRA and CDR2 YSYEKL. CDR3 length: 14 amino acids. The CDR3 protein is CASSQYTGNTEAFF. As DNA, the CDR3 is TGCGCCAGCAGCCAATATACAGGTAACACTGAAGCTTTCTTT.

This clonotype turned up a few times. This chain uses TRBV10-3 with TRBJ1-3; D is ambiguous. The CDR3 sequence is 15 residues long. Germline V gene data show CDR1 as ENHRY and CDR2 as SYGVKD. V was shortened by 10 bases and J by 0 bases, with 16 bases between the two germline ends. In nucleotides, the CDR3 is TGTGCCACCGGGCCCGTTGGGATCTCTGGAAACACCATATATTTT. It encodes CATGPVGISGNTIYF.

There are many counts of this clonotype. The gene calls are TRBV27 and TRBJ1-5; 9 positions match TRBD1. The CDR3 totals 19 residues. Trimming cost V 1 base and J 0 bases; bases outside gene matches: 10. Per germline, CDR1 MNHEY and CDR2 SMNVEV (reference sequence). For the CDR3, the DNA is TGTGCCAGCAGTTTATACGGGTGGTGGGGACAGGGTAGCAATCAGCCCCAGCATTTT. Residues: CASSLYGWWGQGSNQPQHF.

This clonotype was observed many times. The chain couples TRBV5-1 to TRBJ2-2, with D uncertain. V shed 2 bases and J shed 0 bases, with 5 bases lying between them. The germline gives CDR1 SGHRS, CDR2 YFSETQ. The CDR3 is 14 amino acids. The CDR3 DNA reads as TGCGCCAGCAGCTTTTCGTCGAACACCGGGGAGCTGTTTTTT. Its protein product is CASSFSSNTGELFF.

This chain connects TRBV20-1 to TRBJ1-2; D is ambiguous. Trimming removed 1 base from V and 2 bases from J, with 11 bases in between. Germline V lookup: CDR1 DFQATT, CDR2 SNEGSKA (reference sequence). This CDR3 has 14 amino acids. As DNA, the CDR3 is TGCAGTGCTAGAGTACGGGATAACAACTATGGCTACACCTTC. It translates to CSARVRDNNYGYTF.

V is TRBV5-1 and J is TRBJ2-1; 7 nucleotides line up with TRBD2. Trimming at V came to 2 bases and at J to 9 bases, leaving 8 bases not matched to a gene. The V gene's germline CDR1 is SGHRS and CDR2 YFSETQ. The CDR3 covers 14 residues. The CDR3 DNA is TGCGCCAGCAGCTTAGCGGGAAGTCGGGGTGAGCAGTTCTTC. It yields the protein CASSLAGSRGEQFF.

About this clonotype itself: Its ends do not fully match the called genes, so a read error is possible. J is TRBJ2-5 and V is TRBV20-1; no reliable D call. Looked up from germline, CDR1 is DFQATT and CDR2 is SNEGSKA (reference sequence). The CDR3 has 11 residues. As DNA, the CDR3 is TGCAGTGCTAGGCAGCCGGTCCCAATACACTTC. Protein sequence: CSARQPVPIHF.

The chain joins TRBV11-3 to TRBJ1-1; D is unresolved. V was shortened by 5 bases and J by 7 bases, with 14 bases between the two germline ends. Germline V gene lookup returns CDR1 SGHNT and CDR2 YENEEA. The CDR3 covers 13 residues. The CDR3 is CASSVRHGVEAFF. CDR3 DNA: TGTGCCAGCAGCGTGCGACATGGCGTTGAAGCTTTCTTT. The complete variable domain, with remaining parts taken from reference TRBV11-3 and TRBJ1-1, reads EAGVVQSPRYKIIEKKQPVAFWCNPISGHNTLYWYLQNLGQGPELLIRYENEEAVDDSQLPKDRFSAERLKGVDSTLKIQPAELGDSAVYLCASSVRHGVEAFFGQGTRLTVV.

This clonotype was counted many times. The chain has TRBV2 and TRBJ1-1; D ambiguous. Germline V gives CDR1 SNHLY, CDR2 FYNNEI. The V end was cut by 5 bases, the J end by 4 bases, with 8 bases between. The CDR3 length is 12 residues. The CDR3 spells CASSLQSTEAFF. CDR3 DNA: TGTGCCAGCAGTTTACAGTCCACTGAAGCTTTCTTT.

This clonotype appeared a few times. The CDR3 bases are TGTGCCAGCAGCCCGGATAGGAGGGACACTGAAGCTTTCTTT. It yields the protein CASSPDRRDTEAFF. V and J are TRBV7-9 and TRBJ1-1; D uncertain. Between the trimmed V and J ends, which lost 5 bases and 3 bases, there was a span of 13 bases. The CDR3 spans 14 residues. Germline V lookup: CDR1 SEHNR, CDR2 FQNEAQ (reference sequence).

The genes are TRBV24-1 and TRBJ2-1; perhaps TRBD2 as D (7 bases). Per germline, CDR1 KGHDR and CDR2 SFDVKD. V was trimmed by 4 bases and J by 5 bases, leaving 17 bases between them. The CDR3 is 16 residues long. CDR3 loop: CATSDPVGGADNEQFF. The CDR3, as DNA: TGTGCCACCAGTGACCCAGTAGGGGGGGCCGACAATGAGCAGTTCTTC.

This clonotype turned up a few times. This chain links TRBV20-1 with TRBJ1-3, with D tentatively TRBD1 (6 bases). Germline V gene data show CDR1 as DFQATT and CDR2 as SNEGSKA (reference sequence). The CDR3 is made up of 16 amino acids. The V gene lost 1 base and the J gene lost 6 bases, with 19 bases spanning the gap. As DNA, the CDR3 is TGCAGTGCTAGAGTACACAGGGAAAAGGGTCAAAACACCATATATTTT. Translated, it gives CSARVHREKGQNTIYF.

This clonotype was observed a few times. The J gene is TRBJ2-7, the V gene TRBV5-1, with TRBD1 as a possible D gene (7 bases). This CDR3 is 15 amino acids long. V was pared by 3 bases and J by 1 base, with 14 bases between. CDR1 and CDR2 (germline): SGHRS, YFSETQ. The CDR3 spells CASSSEGDRSYEQYF. CDR3 in DNA: TGCGCCAGCAGCTCGGAGGGGGACAGATCCTACGAGCAGTACTTC. Full variable domain (outside the CDR3, taken from reference TRBV5-1 and TRBJ2-7): KAGVTQTPRYLIKTRGQQVTLSCSPISGHRSVSWYQQTPGQGLQFLFEYFSETQRNKGNFPGRFSGRQFSNSRSEMNVSTLELGDSALYLCASSSEGDRSYEQYFGPGTRLTVT.

This clonotype was recorded a few times. This sequence joins TRBV20-1 and TRBJ2-7, with D tentatively TRBD2 (6 bases). CDR1 and CDR2 (germline): DFQATT, SNEGSKA (reference sequence). This CDR3 spans 12 amino acids. CDR3 in amino acids: CGGTAATYEQYF. In DNA, the CDR3 is TGCGGCGGGACCGCCGCTACCTACGAGCAGTACTTC.

This clonotype was recorded a few times. The chain joins TRBV12-3 or TRBV12-4 to TRBJ2-1; possibly TRBD1 or TRBD2 for D (6 bases each). The CDR3 runs 15 residues. Trimming pared 4 bases from V and 0 bases from J, leaving 10 bases between. The CDR3, as DNA: TGTGCCAGCAGTTCCGGGGGCTACTCCTACAATGAGCAGTTCTTC. Residues: CASSSGGYSYNEQFF.

This clonotype has ten or more counts. The chain links TRBV7-2 to TRBJ1-5, with 9 bases identical to TRBD1. Germline trimming cut 6 bases from V and 8 bases from J; bases unmatched to any gene: 5. This CDR3 region has 13 residues. Germline V gene sequence: CDR1 SGHTA, CDR2 FQGNSA. As DNA, the CDR3 is TGTGCCAGCAGTCAGGGACAGGGAAAGCCCCAGCATTTT. It encodes CASSQGQGKPQHF.

This clonotype has more than one count but fewer than ten. The chain is built from TRBV12-3 or TRBV12-4 and TRBJ2-1; unclear D gene. V was pared by 4 bases and J by 2 bases, with 9 bases between. The CDR3 covers 14 residues. The CDR3 nucleotides are TGTGCCAGCAGTTCTAGGTATCCCTACAATGAGCAGTTCTTC. Its translation is CASSSRYPYNEQFF.

This clonotype was detected a few times. This chain joins TRBV15 and TRBJ2-1; TRBD2 matches at 9 bases. This CDR3 comprises 13 residues. Germline V gene sequence: CDR1 LNHNV, CDR2 YYDKDF (reference sequence). The V gene end was trimmed by 7 bases and the J gene end by 9 bases; junction bases not matched to a gene: 7. For the CDR3, the DNA is TGTGCCACCATGGTAGCGGGAGTGGGTGAGCAGTTCTTC. Translating gives CATMVAGVGEQFF.

This clonotype was counted only a few times. The V gene is TRBV6-6, the J gene TRBJ1-1; D perhaps matches TRBD1 (5 bases). CDR1 is MNHNY, CDR2 SVGAGI, per germline (reference sequence). The CDR3 contains 13 residues. Between the trimmed V and J ends, which lost 9 bases and 0 bases, there was a span of 11 bases. Here the CDR3 DNA reads TGTGCCAGTCAGGGAGGAATGAACACTGAAGCTTTCTTT. It codes for CASQGGMNTEAFF.

This clonotype has only a few counts. The V and J genes are TRBV6-1 and TRBJ1-5; 9 positions agree with TRBD1. This CDR3 is built from 16 residues. The V and J ends lost 5 bases and 7 bases, in that order; junction bases with no gene match: 12. Germline V lookup: CDR1 MNHNS, CDR2 SASEGT. The CDR3 protein is CASSREGQGPSQPQHF. In DNA form, the CDR3 reads TGTGCCAGCAGTCGAGAGGGACAGGGACCATCCCAGCCCCAGCATTTT.

V is TRBV6-5 and J is TRBJ1-5; D unclear. Trimming shortened V by 0 bases and J by 3 bases, and 3 bases separated the two germline ends. The CDR3 sequence is 13 residues long. The germline gives CDR1 MNHEY, CDR2 SVGAGI. The CDR3 sequence: CASSYSINQPQHF. CDR3 bases: TGTGCCAGCAGTTACTCGATCAATCAGCCCCAGCATTTT.

This clonotype appeared a few times. The chain links TRBV5-6 to TRBJ1-4; D might be TRBD1 (5 bases). V lost 3 bases and J 0 bases, leaving 15 bases between the germline ends. This CDR3 comprises 17 residues. Germline CDR1 SGHDT, CDR2 YYEEEE. CDR3 residues: CASSWALGVATNEKLFF. In DNA, the CDR3 is TGTGCCAGCAGCTGGGCCCTGGGGGTGGCAACTAATGAAAAACTGTTTTTT.